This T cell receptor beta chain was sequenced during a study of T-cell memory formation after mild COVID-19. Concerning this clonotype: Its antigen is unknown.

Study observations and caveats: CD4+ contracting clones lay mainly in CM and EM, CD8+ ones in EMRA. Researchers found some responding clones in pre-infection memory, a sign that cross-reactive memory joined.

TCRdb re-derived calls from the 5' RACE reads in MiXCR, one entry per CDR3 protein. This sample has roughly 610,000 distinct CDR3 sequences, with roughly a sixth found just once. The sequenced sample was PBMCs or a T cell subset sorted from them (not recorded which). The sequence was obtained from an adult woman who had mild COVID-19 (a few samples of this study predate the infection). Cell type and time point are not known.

This chain's CDR3 is CASSSNRDRELSGANVLTF. As DNA, the CDR3 is TGTGCCAGCAGCTCAAACCGGGACAGGGAGCTCTCTGGGGCCAACGTCCTGACTTTC. This chain connects TRBV9 to TRBJ2-6; 9 bases align to TRBD1. Germline values: CDR1 SGDLS, CDR2 YYNGEE. The trim removed 4 bases at V and 0 bases at J, leaving 11 bases unmatched. CDR3 length: 19 residues. The full variable domain, with the rest looked up from reference TRBV9 and TRBJ2-6, is DSGVTQTPKHLITATGQRVTLRCSPRSGDLSVYWYQQSLDQGLQFLIQYYNGEERAKGNILERFSAQQFPDLHSELNLSSLELGDSALYFCASSSNRDRELSGANVLTFGAGSRLTVL.